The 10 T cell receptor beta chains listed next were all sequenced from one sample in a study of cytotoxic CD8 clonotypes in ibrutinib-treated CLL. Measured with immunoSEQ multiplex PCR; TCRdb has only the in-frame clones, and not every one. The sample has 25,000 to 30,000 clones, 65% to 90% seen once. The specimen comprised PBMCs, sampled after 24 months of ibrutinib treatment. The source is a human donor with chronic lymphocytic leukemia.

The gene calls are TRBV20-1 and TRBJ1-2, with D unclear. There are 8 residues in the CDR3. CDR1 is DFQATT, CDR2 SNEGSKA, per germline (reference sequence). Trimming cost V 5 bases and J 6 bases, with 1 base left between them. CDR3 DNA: TGCAGTGCTCATGGCTACACCTTC. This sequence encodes CSAHGYTF.

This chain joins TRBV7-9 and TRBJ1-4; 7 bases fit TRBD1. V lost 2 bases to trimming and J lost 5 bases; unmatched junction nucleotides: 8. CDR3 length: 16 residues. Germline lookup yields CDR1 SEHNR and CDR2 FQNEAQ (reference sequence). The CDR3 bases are TGTGCCAGCAGCTTAAGAGTCAGGGGGGCGAATGAAAAACTGTTTTTT. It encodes CASSLRVRGANEKLFF.

CDR3 loop: CASSYNRNQPQHF. In DNA form, the CDR3 reads TGTGCCAGCAGTTATAATCGCAATCAGCCCCAGCATTTT. The V call is TRBV27, the J call TRBJ1-5; unclear D gene. V dropped 4 bases and J dropped 2 bases, with 6 bases sitting between them. The CDR3 has 13 amino acids. In germline, CDR1 is MNHEY, CDR2 SMNVEV (reference sequence).

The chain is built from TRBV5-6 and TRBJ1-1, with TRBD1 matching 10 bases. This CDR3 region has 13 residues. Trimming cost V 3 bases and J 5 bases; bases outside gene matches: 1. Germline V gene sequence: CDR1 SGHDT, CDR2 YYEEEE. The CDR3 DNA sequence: TGTGCCAGCAGCTGGGGACAGGGGACTGAAGCTTTCTTT. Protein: CASSWGQGTEAFF.

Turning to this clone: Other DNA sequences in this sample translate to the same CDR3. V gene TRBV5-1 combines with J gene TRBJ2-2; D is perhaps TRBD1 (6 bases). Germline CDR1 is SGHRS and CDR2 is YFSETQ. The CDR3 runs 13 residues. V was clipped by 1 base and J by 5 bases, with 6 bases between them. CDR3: CASSLQGTGELFF. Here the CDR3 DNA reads TGCGCCAGCAGCTTGCAGGGGACCGGGGAGCTGTTTTTT.

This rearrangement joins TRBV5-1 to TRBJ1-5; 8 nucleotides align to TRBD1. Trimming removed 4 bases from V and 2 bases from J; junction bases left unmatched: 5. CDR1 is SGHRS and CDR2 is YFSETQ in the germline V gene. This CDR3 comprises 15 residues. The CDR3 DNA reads TGCGCCAGCAGCCTTGACAGGGGAGGCAATCAGCCCCAGCATTTT. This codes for CASSLDRGGNQPQHF.

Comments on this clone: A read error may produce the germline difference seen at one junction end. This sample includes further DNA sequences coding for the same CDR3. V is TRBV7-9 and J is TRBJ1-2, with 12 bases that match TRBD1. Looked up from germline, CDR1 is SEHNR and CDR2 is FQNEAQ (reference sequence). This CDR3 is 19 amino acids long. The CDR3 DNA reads TGTGCCAGCAGCCAGTGGCGGGACAGGGGGCTCCAGGCTAACTATGGTTACACCTTC. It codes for CASSQWRDRGLQANYGYTF.

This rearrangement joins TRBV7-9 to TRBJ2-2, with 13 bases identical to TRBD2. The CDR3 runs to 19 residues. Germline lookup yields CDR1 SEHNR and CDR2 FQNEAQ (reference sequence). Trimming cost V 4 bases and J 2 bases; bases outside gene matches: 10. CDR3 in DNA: TGTGCCAGCAGCTCTCCGTACAGACTAGCGGGGGGCAACACCGGGGAGCTGTTTTTT. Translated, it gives CASSSPYRLAGGNTGELFF.

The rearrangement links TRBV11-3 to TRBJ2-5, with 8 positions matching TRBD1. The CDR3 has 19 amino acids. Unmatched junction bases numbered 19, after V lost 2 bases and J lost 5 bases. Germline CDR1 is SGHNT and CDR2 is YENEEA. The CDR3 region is CASSLPHPRQDRAGETQYF. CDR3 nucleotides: TGTGCCAGCAGCTTACCCCACCCCCGCCAGGACAGGGCTGGGGAGACCCAGTACTTC.

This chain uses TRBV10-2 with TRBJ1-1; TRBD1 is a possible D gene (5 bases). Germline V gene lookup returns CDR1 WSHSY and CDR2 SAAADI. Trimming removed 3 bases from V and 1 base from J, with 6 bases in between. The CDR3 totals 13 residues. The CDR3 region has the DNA TGCGCCAGCAGTGAACAGGAGAACACTGAAGCTTTCTTT. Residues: CASSEQENTEAFF.